Below, 18 T cell receptor beta chains from the same sample are listed, as sequenced in a study of T cell responses to AZD1222 COVID-19 vaccine. Using immunoSEQ multiplex PCR, the repertoire was profiled, and TCRdb retains in-frame clones only, with some absent. The table lists approximately 99,000 clones, over 85% of them singletons, with approximately 3% in the top ten. The sample here was peripheral blood, taken on day 0 of MenACWY control vaccination. The receptors stem from an adult in good health.

The chain couples TRBV28 to TRBJ1-2; D possibly corresponds to TRBD1 (5 bases). V was clipped by 6 bases and J by 4 bases, with 12 bases between them. CDR1 and CDR2 from the germline V gene are MDHEN and SYDVKM. The CDR3 loop spans 13 amino acids. The CDR3 DNA follows: TGTGCCAGCAGGCCAGTGACAGTCTATGGCTACACCTTC. Its translation: CASRPVTVYGYTF.

V usage is TRBV5-1 and J usage is TRBJ2-5; 8 bases line up with TRBD1. CDR1 is SGHRS, CDR2 YFSETQ, per germline. This CDR3 spans 15 amino acids. J lost 7 bases, V lost 4 bases, and 12 bases had no gene match. CDR3 in DNA: TGCGCCAGCAGCCGAGGACAGGGACACTTCTCGACCCAGTACTTC. Translated, it gives CASSRGQGHFSTQYF.

This clone was detected once. The chain carries TRBV30 and TRBJ2-2, with unresolved D. Trimming stripped 2 bases from V and 1 base from J, with 5 bases between. This CDR3 is built from 13 residues. Germline loops: CDR1 GTSNPN, CDR2 SVGIG (reference sequence). The CDR3 coding sequence is TGTGCCTGGAGTCGGAGGAACACCGGGGAGCTGTTTTTT. Translated, it gives CAWSRRNTGELFF.

This chain links TRBV23-1 with TRBJ1-2; possible D gene TRBD1, 5 bases. TRBV23-1 qualifies as an ORF whose function is uncertain. The CDR3 is 14 amino acids. The ends were cut back, 0 bases at V and 8 bases at J, with 13 bases in the middle. The CDR3 loop is CASSQSLGAKGYTF. The CDR3 DNA reads TGCGCCAGCAGTCAATCCTTAGGGGCCAAGGGCTACACCTTC.

The V call is TRBV4-3, the J call TRBJ1-6; no reliable D call. Per the germline V gene, CDR1 is LGHNA and CDR2 is YSLEER. Trimming stripped 0 bases from V and 6 bases from J, with 6 bases between. This CDR3 is built from 14 residues. CDR3 DNA sequence: TGCGCCAGCAGCCAAGACGGACTTAATTCACCCCTCCACTTT. This codes for CASSQDGLNSPLHF.

In this sample, this clone turned up once. The genes are TRBV2 and TRBJ2-6; D is uncertain. The CDR3 is 14 amino acids. Germline V gives CDR1 SNHLY, CDR2 FYNNEI. The ends were cut back, 9 bases at V and 0 bases at J, with 9 bases in the middle. The CDR3 region has the DNA TGTGCCAGTAGAAAGATCTCTGGGGCCAACGTCCTGACTTTC. Translation gives CASRKISGANVLTF.

This sequence joins TRBV19 and TRBJ2-5; 10 bases fit TRBD1. Germline V gene lookup returns CDR1 LNHDA and CDR2 SQIVND (reference sequence). V gave up 9 bases and J gave up 5 bases; unmatched junction bases: 9. The CDR3 has 14 amino acids. CDR3 sequence (DNA): TGTGCCAGACCCGACAGGGGGCTCTGGGAGACCCAGTACTTC. It encodes CARPDRGLWETQYF.

V is TRBV2 and J is TRBJ1-5, with 7 bases lining up with TRBD1. Germline V gives CDR1 SNHLY, CDR2 FYNNEI. This CDR3 is built from 15 residues. The V gene end was trimmed by 7 bases and the J gene end by 4 bases; junction bases not matched to a gene: 10. CDR3 protein: CASTNDRVTNQPQHF. The CDR3 bases are TGTGCCAGCACTAACGACAGGGTCACTAATCAGCCCCAGCATTTT.

The chain couples TRBV18 to TRBJ1-5; maybe TRBD1 (5 bases). CDR3 length equals 13 residues. In germline, CDR1 is KGHSH, CDR2 LQKENI. V shed 3 bases and J shed 5 bases, with 8 bases lying between them. The DNA for the CDR3 is TGTGCCAGCTCACCCGGACATGATCAGCCCCAGCATTTT. As protein: CASSPGHDQPQHF.

V is TRBV11-2 and J is TRBJ2-3; 13 bases match TRBD2. Per germline, CDR1 SGHAT and CDR2 FQNNGV. Trimming took 5 bases from V and 5 from J; bases not matched to a gene: 7. The CDR3 contains 16 residues. This CDR3 reads CASSRRLAGGLDTQYF. In DNA form, the CDR3 reads TGTGCCAGCAGCCGACGACTAGCGGGGGGTCTAGATACGCAGTATTTT.

The genes are TRBV7-9 and TRBJ2-7; no definite D call. This CDR3 contains 15 residues. Trimming left V 1 base short and J 3 bases short, with 13 bases between. Germline-derived CDR1 and CDR2 are SEHNR and FQNEAQ (reference sequence). CDR3 DNA: TGTGCCAGCAGCTTAGTCCCGACCTTAGGCTACGAGCAGTACTTC. Its translation is CASSLVPTLGYEQYF.

This clone was observed a handful of times. The rearrangement links TRBV7-2 to TRBJ1-2; D is unresolved. CDR1 SGHTA and CDR2 FQGNSA come from the germline V gene. V gave up 1 base and J gave up 6 bases, with 9 bases separating them. The CDR3 contains 13 residues. Here the CDR3 reads CASSLERVDGYTF. The CDR3 DNA sequence: TGTGCCAGCAGCTTAGAGAGGGTTGATGGCTACACCTTC.

The V and J genes are TRBV6-5 and TRBJ2-5; D not certain. There are 14 residues in the CDR3. CDR1 is MNHEY, CDR2 SVGAGI, per germline. The ends were cut back, 0 bases at V and 5 bases at J, with 10 bases in the middle. CDR3 sequence: CASSYSLAVETQYF. The DNA for the CDR3 is TGTGCCAGCAGTTACTCTCTGGCAGTCGAGACCCAGTACTTC.

The chain couples TRBV5-6 to TRBJ2-3, with 7 bases identical to TRBD1. CDR1 SGHDT and CDR2 YYEEEE come from the germline V gene. The CDR3 consists of 14 residues. J lost 7 bases, V lost 2 bases, and 7 bases had no gene match. CDR3 bases: TGTGCCAGCAGCTTTGGGACAGAGGCATATACGCAGTATTTT. Translation: CASSFGTEAYTQYF.

In DNA form, the CDR3 reads TGCAGCGTTAAACAGGGGATCGCCTACGAGCAGTACTTC. This sequence encodes CSVKQGIAYEQYF. The rearrangement joins TRBV29-1 to TRBJ2-7; 7 bases line up with TRBD1. CDR3 length: 13 amino acids. Germline loops: CDR1 SQVTM, CDR2 ANQGSEA. V lost 5 bases and J lost 2; bases outside the gene matches: 6.

V usage is TRBV6-4 and J usage is TRBJ2-2, with 9 bases fitting TRBD2. CDR1 and CDR2 from the germline V gene are MRHNA and SNTAGT. This CDR3 comprises 15 residues. V was clipped by 3 bases and J by 4 bases; unmatched bases: 3. The CDR3 nucleotides are TGTGCCAGCAGTGAAGCGGGGGGCACCACCGGGGAGCTGTTTTTT. Encoded protein: CASSEAGGTTGELFF.

The chain combines TRBV6-5 with TRBJ2-7; D gene uncertain. Trimming took off 0 bases at V and 7 bases at J, with 19 bases between the two ends. Germline V lookup: CDR1 MNHEY, CDR2 SVGAGI. The CDR3 contains 16 residues. CDR3 loop: CASSYSVLGSGWEQYF. DNA for the CDR3: TGTGCCAGCAGTTACTCGGTGCTTGGATCCGGCTGGGAGCAGTACTTC.

The chain links TRBV10-1 to TRBJ2-3; D uncertain. Trimming cost V 3 bases and J 5 bases, with 6 bases left between them. Germline V gene data show CDR1 as WNHNN and CDR2 as SYGVQD (reference sequence). This CDR3 is built from 12 residues. CDR3 in DNA: TGCGCCAGCAGTGATGGCGGAGATACGCAGTATTTT. Encoded protein: CASSDGGDTQYF.